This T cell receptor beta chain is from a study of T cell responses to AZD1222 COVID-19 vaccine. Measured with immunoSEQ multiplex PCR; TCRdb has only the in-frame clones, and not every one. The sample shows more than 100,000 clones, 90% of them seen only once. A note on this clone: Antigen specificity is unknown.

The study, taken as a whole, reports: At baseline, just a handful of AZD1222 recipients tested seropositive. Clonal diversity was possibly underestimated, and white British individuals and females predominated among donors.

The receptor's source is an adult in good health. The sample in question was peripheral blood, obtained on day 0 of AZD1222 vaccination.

CDR3 sequence: CASSPAAGSAGELFF. The DNA of the CDR3 is TGTGCCAGCAGCCCCGCCGCGGGGAGTGCCGGGGAGCTGTTTTTT. The chain carries TRBV7-8 and TRBJ2-2, with a possible D match to TRBD2 (6 bases). CDR1 is SGHVS and CDR2 is FQNEAQ in the germline V gene. The CDR3 extends over 15 amino acids. V gave up 5 bases and J gave up 6 bases, with 16 bases separating them.